This entry lists 11 T cell receptor beta chains sequenced from one sample in a study of control samples from healthy donors and cancer patients. Produced via immunoSEQ multiplex PCR; TCRdb's table is partial and in-frame only. This sample has around 70,000 clones; less than 95% occur once, and the top ten carry 2.8%. Sequencing used blood. These receptors all come from a woman aged 25 to 45 in good health.

The V call is TRBV12-5, the J call TRBJ2-5, with 8 positions matching TRBD1. The germline V gene encodes CDR1 LGHNT and CDR2 FRNRAP. Germline trimming cut 1 base from V and 7 bases from J; bases unmatched to any gene: 11. This CDR3 has 16 residues. The CDR3 DNA is TGTGCTAGTGGTTTGGAGTTAGGACAGGGAGTAGGGACCCAGTACTTC. This translates into CASGLELGQGVGTQYF. The variable domain in full, with the rest retrieved from reference TRBV12-5 and TRBJ2-5, is DARVTQTPRHKVTEMGQEVTMRCQPILGHNTVFWYRQTMMQGLELLAYFRNRAPLDDSGMPKDRFSAEMPDATLATLKIQPSEPRDSAVYFCASGLELGQGVGTQYFGPGTRLLVL.

This clone was observed a single time. The V and J genes are TRBV3-1 (or the pseudogene TRBV3-2) and TRBJ1-2, with D possibly being TRBD1 (5 bases). This CDR3 contains 14 residues. CDR1 is LGHDT and CDR2 is YNNKEL in the germline V gene (reference sequence). Between the trimmed V and J ends, which lost 0 bases and 8 bases, there was a span of 13 bases. CDR3 sequence: CASSQDTGLVGYTF. DNA for the CDR3: TGTGCCAGCAGCCAAGATACGGGGCTAGTAGGCTACACCTTC.

J is TRBJ2-7 and V is TRBV5-5; D is ambiguous. Germline V gives CDR1 SGHKS, CDR2 YYEKEE (reference sequence). Trimming removed 4 bases at V and 2 bases at J, with 4 bases between. This CDR3 spans 11 amino acids. The CDR3 protein is CASSVPYEQYF. The CDR3 nucleotides read TGTGCCAGCAGCGTCCCCTACGAGCAGTACTTC.

The chain recombines TRBV4-2 with TRBJ1-1; 9 bases are shared with TRBD1. With V trimmed by 4 bases and J by 5 bases, 2 bases remained unmatched. The CDR3 loop spans 13 amino acids. Germline V gives CDR1 LGHNA, CDR2 YNFKEQ. The CDR3 sequence: CASSLGTGTEAFF. The CDR3 DNA reads TGTGCCAGCAGCCTTGGGACAGGGACTGAAGCTTTCTTT.

The chain combines TRBV7-8 with TRBJ1-3, with no clear D. This CDR3 is built from 14 residues. The V gene's germline CDR1 is SGHVS and CDR2 FQNEAQ. V dropped 5 bases and J dropped 4 bases, with 12 bases sitting between them. CDR3 region: CASSPRPPGNTIYF. DNA of the CDR3: TGTGCCAGCAGCCCCAGACCCCCAGGAAACACCATATATTTT.

The chain recombines TRBV28 with TRBJ1-3; D may be TRBD1 (5 bases). There are 15 residues in the CDR3. CDR1 and CDR2 from the germline V gene are MDHEN and SYDVKM. The V end lost 2 bases, the J end lost 1 base, and 9 bases lay between the germline ends. The CDR3 coding sequence is TGTGCCAGCAGTTTACCAGGGACGTCTGGAAACACCATATATTTT. Translation gives CASSLPGTSGNTIYF.

CDR3 in amino acids: CASSVATDRFGTEAFF. CDR3 in DNA: TGTGCCAGCAGCGTAGCTACGGACAGGTTCGGCACTGAAGCTTTCTTT. The J gene is TRBJ1-1, the V gene TRBV9; 7 bases align to TRBD1. Germline V lookup: CDR1 SGDLS, CDR2 YYNGEE. Trimming at V came to 0 bases and at J to 4 bases, leaving 9 bases not matched to a gene. This CDR3 comprises 16 residues.

V gene TRBV7-8 combines with J gene TRBJ1-1, with 9 bases aligning to TRBD1. The J segment lost 0 bases and the V segment lost 5 bases, leaving 16 bases of the junction unmatched. Germline V lookup: CDR1 SGHVS, CDR2 FQNEAQ. The CDR3 is 19 amino acids. CDR3 nucleotide sequence: TGTGCCAGCAGCGCTCTTCACAGGGGGCCCTCTAACATGAACACTGAAGCTTTCTTT. This encodes CASSALHRGPSNMNTEAFF.

This clone was counted only a few times. The genes are TRBV28 and TRBJ1-3; D perhaps matches TRBD1 (6 bases). Germline V lookup: CDR1 MDHEN, CDR2 SYDVKM. The ends were cut back, 6 bases at V and 0 bases at J, with 9 bases in the middle. The CDR3 contains 14 residues. The CDR3 bases are TGTGCCAGCAGACCGGGACACTCTGGAAACACCATATATTTT. Translating gives CASRPGHSGNTIYF.

The gene calls are TRBV15 and TRBJ1-2, with no clear D. CDR1 is LNHNV, CDR2 YYDKDF, per germline (reference sequence). The CDR3 is 15 residues long. V was cut by 1 base and J by 7 bases, with 16 bases left in between. DNA for the CDR3: TGTGCCACCAGCAGAGTCGCTTCGACATCCGGTGGCTACACCTTC. Its translation is CATSRVASTSGGYTF.

The chain recombines TRBV4-2 with TRBJ2-1; 8 bases are a match to TRBD2. CDR1 is LGHNA and CDR2 is YNFKEQ in the germline V gene. This CDR3 is built from 17 residues. V was clipped by 0 bases and J by 3 bases; unmatched bases: 7. CDR3: CASSQDLAGGGYNEQFF. CDR3 sequence (DNA): TGTGCCAGCAGCCAAGATCTGGCGGGGGGTGGCTACAATGAGCAGTTCTTC.